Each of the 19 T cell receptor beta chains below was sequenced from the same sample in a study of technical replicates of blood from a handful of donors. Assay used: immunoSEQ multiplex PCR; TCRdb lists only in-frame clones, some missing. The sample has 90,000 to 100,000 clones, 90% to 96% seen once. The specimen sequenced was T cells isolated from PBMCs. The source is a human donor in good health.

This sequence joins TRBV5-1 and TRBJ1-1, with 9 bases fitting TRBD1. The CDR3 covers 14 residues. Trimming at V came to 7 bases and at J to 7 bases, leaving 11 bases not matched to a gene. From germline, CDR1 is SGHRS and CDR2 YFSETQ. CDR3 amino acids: CASWGTGGKDEAFF. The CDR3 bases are TGCGCCAGCTGGGGAACAGGGGGCAAGGATGAAGCTTTCTTT. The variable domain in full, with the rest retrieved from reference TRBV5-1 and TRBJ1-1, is KAGVTQTPRYLIKTRGQQVTLSCSPISGHRSVSWYQQTPGQGLQFLFEYFSETQRNKGNFPGRFSGRQFSNSRSEMNVSTLELGDSALYLCASWGTGGKDEAFFGQGTRLTVV.

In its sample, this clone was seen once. This chain's CDR3 is CASSPRVAGGHNEQFF. CDR3 sequence (DNA): TGTGCCAGCAGCCCCCGCGTAGCGGGAGGTCACAATGAGCAGTTCTTC. The V and J genes are TRBV7-7 and TRBJ2-1; 10 positions agree with TRBD2. The junction had 9 bases not matched to a gene; V was cut back by 5 bases and J by 5 bases. Germline CDR1 reads SSHAT; CDR2 reads FNYEAQ (reference sequence). CDR3 size: 16 residues.

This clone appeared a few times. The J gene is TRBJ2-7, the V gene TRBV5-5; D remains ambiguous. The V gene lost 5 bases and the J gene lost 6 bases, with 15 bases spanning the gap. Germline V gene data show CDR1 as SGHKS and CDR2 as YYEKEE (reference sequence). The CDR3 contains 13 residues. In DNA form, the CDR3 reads TGTGCCAGCAGTCTGTCATTGGGCCCCGAGCAGTACTTC. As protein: CASSLSLGPEQYF.

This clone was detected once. The CDR3 here is CASSESAGGTGGYTF. The CDR3 DNA reads as TGTGCCAGCAGTGAAAGTGCAGGGGGTACCGGAGGCTACACCTTC. The rearrangement joins TRBV2 to TRBJ1-2, with TRBD1 matching over 7 bases. J lost 8 bases, V lost 2 bases, and 11 bases had no gene match. Germline V CDR1 and CDR2: SNHLY, FYNNEI. There are 15 residues in the CDR3.

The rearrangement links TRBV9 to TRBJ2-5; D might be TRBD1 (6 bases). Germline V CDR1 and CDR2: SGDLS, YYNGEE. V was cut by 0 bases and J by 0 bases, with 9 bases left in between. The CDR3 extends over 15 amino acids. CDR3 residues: CASSVAGAYQETQYF. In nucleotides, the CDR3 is TGTGCCAGCAGCGTAGCAGGGGCGTACCAAGAGACCCAGTACTTC.

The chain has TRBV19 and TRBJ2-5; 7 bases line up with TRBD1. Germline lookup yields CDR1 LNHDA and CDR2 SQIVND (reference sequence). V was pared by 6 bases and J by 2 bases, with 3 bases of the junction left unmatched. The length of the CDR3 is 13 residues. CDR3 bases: TGTGCCAGTAGCAAGGGACAGCAAGAGACCCAGTACTTC. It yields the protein CASSKGQQETQYF.

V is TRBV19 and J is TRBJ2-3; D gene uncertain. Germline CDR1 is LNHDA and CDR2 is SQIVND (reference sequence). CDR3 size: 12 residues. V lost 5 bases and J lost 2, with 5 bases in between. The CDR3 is CASSEITDTQYF. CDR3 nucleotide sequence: TGTGCCAGTAGTGAGATCACAGATACGCAGTATTTT.

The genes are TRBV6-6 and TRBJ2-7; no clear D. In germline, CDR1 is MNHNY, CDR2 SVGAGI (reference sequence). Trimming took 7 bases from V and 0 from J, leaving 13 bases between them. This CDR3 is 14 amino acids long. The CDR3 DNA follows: TGTGCCAGCATAGCCTCTCGCCTCTCCTACGAGCAGTACTTC. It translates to CASIASRLSYEQYF.

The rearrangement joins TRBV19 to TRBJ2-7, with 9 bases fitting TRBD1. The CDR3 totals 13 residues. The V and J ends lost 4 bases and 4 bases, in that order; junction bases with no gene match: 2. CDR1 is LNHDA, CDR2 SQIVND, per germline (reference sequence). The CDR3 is CASSRGQGYEQYF. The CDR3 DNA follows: TGTGCCAGTAGTAGAGGACAGGGGTACGAGCAGTACTTC. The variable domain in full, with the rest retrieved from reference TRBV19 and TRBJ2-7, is DGGITQSPKYLFRKEGQNVTLSCEQNLNHDAMYWYRQDPGQGLRLIYYSQIVNDFQKGDIAEGYSVSREKKESFPLTVTSAQKNPTAFYLCASSRGQGYEQYFGPGTRLTVT.

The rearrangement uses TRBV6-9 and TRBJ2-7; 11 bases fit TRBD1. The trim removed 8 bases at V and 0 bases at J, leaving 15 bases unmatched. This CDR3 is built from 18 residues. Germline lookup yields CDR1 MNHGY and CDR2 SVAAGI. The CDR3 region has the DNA TGTGCCAGCCTAATCCGGGACAGGGGGAATCAGAGCTCCTACGAGCAGTACTTC. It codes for CASLIRDRGNQSSYEQYF.

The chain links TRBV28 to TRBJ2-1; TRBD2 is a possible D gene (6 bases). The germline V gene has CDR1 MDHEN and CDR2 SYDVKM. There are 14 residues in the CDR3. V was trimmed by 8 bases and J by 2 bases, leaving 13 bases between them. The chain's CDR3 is CASDGGVAYNEQFF. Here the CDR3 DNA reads TGTGCCAGCGACGGGGGAGTCGCCTACAATGAGCAGTTCTTC.

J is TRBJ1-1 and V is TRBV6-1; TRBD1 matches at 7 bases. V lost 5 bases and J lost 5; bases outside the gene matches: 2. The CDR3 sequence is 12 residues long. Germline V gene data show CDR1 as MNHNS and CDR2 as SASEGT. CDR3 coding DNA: TGTGCCAGCAGTAAACAGGGGACTGAAGCTTTCTTT. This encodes CASSKQGTEAFF.

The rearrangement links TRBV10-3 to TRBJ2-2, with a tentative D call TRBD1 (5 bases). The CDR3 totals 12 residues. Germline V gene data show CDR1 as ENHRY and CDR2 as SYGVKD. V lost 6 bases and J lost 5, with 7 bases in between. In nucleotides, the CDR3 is TGTGCCATCAGCCCAGGGACCGGGGAGCTGTTTTTT. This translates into CAISPGTGELFF.

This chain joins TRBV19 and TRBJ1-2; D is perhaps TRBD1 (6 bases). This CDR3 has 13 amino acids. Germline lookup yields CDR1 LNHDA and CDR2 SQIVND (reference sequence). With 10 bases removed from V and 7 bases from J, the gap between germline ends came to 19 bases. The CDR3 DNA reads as TGTGCCATTCCCCACGAGAGGGGGGGTGGCTACACCTTC. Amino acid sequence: CAIPHERGGGYTF.

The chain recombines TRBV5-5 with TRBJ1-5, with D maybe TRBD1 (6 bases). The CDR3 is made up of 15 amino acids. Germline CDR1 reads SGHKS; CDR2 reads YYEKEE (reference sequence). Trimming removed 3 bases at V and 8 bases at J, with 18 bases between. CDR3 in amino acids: CASSSEYRDGKPQHF. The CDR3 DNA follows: TGTGCCAGCAGCTCCGAGTACAGGGACGGCAAGCCCCAGCATTTT.

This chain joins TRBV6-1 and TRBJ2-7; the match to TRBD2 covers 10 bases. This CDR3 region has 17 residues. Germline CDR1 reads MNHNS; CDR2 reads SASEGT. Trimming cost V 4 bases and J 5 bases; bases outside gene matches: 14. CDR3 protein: CASSVKAGGPVVHEQYF. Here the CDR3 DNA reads TGTGCCAGCAGTGTGAAAGCGGGAGGGCCCGTCGTCCACGAGCAGTACTTC.

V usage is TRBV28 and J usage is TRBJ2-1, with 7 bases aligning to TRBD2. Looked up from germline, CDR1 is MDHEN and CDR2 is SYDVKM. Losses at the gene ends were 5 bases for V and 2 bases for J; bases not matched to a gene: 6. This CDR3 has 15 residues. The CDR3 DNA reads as TGTGCCAGCAGTCGTCTAGCGGCAGCCTACAATGAGCAGTTCTTC. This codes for CASSRLAAAYNEQFF.

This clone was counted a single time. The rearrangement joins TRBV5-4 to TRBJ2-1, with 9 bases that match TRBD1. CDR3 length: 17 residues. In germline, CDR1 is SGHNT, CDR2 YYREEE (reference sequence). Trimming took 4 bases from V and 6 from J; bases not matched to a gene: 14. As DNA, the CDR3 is TGTGCCAGCAGCAGAATACAGGGGGCTAGAATATTCAATGAGCAGTTCTTC. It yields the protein CASSRIQGARIFNEQFF.

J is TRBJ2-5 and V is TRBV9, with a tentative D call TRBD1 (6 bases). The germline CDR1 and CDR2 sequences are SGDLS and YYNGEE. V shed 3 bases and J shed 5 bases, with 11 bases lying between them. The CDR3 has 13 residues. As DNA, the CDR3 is TGTGCCAGCAGCGGGGGGCTGGAGGAGACCCAGTACTTC. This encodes CASSGGLEETQYF.